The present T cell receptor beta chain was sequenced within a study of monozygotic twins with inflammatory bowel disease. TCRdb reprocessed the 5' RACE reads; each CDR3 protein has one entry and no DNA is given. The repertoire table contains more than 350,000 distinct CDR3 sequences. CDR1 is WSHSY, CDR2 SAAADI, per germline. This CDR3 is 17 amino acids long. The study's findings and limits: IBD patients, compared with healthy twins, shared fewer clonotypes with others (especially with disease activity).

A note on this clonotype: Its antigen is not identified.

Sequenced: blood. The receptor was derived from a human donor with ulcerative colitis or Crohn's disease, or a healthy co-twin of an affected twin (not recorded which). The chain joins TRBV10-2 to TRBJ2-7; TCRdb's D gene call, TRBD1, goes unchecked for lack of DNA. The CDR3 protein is CASSESPGQPITYEQYF.